The sequence of this T cell receptor (beta chain) was determined in a study of blood T cell repertoires in COVID-19 (dated by TCRdb to about 2020). In the study overall: Samples covering the acute and convalescent phases of COVID-19 were provided by collaborators in the United States, Italy and Spain. The material from the prospective study consisted of cDNA or gDNA derived from T cells, B-cell-depleted T cells, or PBMCs. Deeply sampled blood TCRbeta repertoires from subjects exposed to, actively infected with, or recovered from COVID-19 were included in the dataset. A freely available public database, intended as a resource for researchers studying the immune response to SARS-CoV-2, is where the repertoires were released. The samples were drawn from the first 160 participants of the ongoing ImmuneRACE study and from about 1,200 subjects provided by 6 global collaborators. Sample metadata almost always included a de-identified subject ID, COVID-19 status, age in years and sex. HLA class I and class II types, where available, came from metadata supplied by the sample provider rather than from assay-based typing. The full study reports these points: The amount of clinical and demographic metadata varied by source and participant and was provided uncurated.

The immunoSEQ Assay, a bias-controlled multiplex PCR, was used to amplify TCRbeta CDR3 regions from genomic DNA. As for the original processing: The number of nucleated cells in each sample was estimated from the amplification of reference gene primers within the assay. To quantify the absolute abundance of each unique TCRbeta CDR3 rearrangement, sequence reads were collapsed and filtered. For each sample, productive Simpson clonality was calculated as the square root of Simpson's diversity index over productive rearrangements. The clones in this table, taken by TCRdb from immuneACCESS, are in-frame only. Not every clone is retained; where verified, under half of the shortfall comes from an unresolved V gene, and the cause of the rest is unknown. V and J calls and clone size are given by that table; D and trimming were obtained from the DNA. Counted in this sample were 250,000 to 300,000 clones; under 90% of them appeared once. The top ten hold under 5.5% of the sample.

Trimmed from V: 10 bases; trimmed from J: 3 bases; junction bases lacking a gene match: 9. From its cysteine to its phenylalanine, the CDR3 spans 13 amino acids. The kept DNA is CDR3 alone, 39 bases in frame from the first base. The collaborating institutions used their own protocols to collect whole blood in K2EDTA tubes. For TCRbeta analysis, collaborators shipped samples as frozen whole blood, isolated PBMCs, or DNA extracted from either of those sample types. Concerning this clone: Its specific antigen is unknown. It has no much larger one-base neighbor in the sample; base qualities were not kept. Other nucleotide sequences in the sample specify the same CDR3.

The V and J genes are TRBV12-3 or TRBV12-4 and TRBJ2-7, with TRBD2 identical over 7 junction bases. The sequence was collected from a man aged 55 to 70 with acute or convalescent COVID-19. The sample was peripheral blood. The sequence in DNA is TGTGCCACCGGGGAGGGCGGAGGCTACGAGCAGTACTTC. Translated, this is CATGEGGGYEQYF.